The TCR beta chain under discussion was sequenced for a study of cytomegalovirus exposure and HLA in healthy donors. General study results and limits: According to an earlier analysis, most TCR beta V segments yielded productive rearrangements about 87% or about 30% of the time. Sequencing likely generated an artifact that appeared as a cluster of highly shared sequence variants. Excluded were some V segments that proved indistinguishable, including TRBV6-2 and TRBV6-3.

Germline CDR1 SGHRS, CDR2 YFSETQ. V was pared by 5 bases and J by 2 bases, with 6 bases of the junction left unmatched. The CDR3 spans 17 residues. A single count supports this clone. Antigen specificity is unknown. The PCR employed 60 Vbeta primers together with 13 Jbeta primers. TCRdb keeps only in-frame clones here, not all; method: immunoSEQ multiplex PCR. The table shows approximately 150,000 clones, with about 80% occurring only once. The genes are TRBV5-1 and TRBJ2-1; 14 bases are shared with TRBD2. The material sequenced was PBMCs. The source is a man aged 35-49 years in good health and CMV-seronegative. The CDR3 DNA sequence: TGCGCCAGCAGTTCCGGACTAGCGGGAGGTGCCTACAATGAGCAGTTCTTC. This gives the protein CASSSGLAGGAYNEQFF.